The 5 T cell receptor beta chains listed next were all sequenced from one sample in a study of blood T cell repertoires in COVID-19 (dated by TCRdb to 2018 to 2021). Library prep was done by the immunoSEQ multiplex PCR assay. As stored in TCRdb, this immuneACCESS dataset retains in-frame rearrangements with V and J assigned. A fraction of the clones does not appear; measured against another copy, unresolved V genes explain less than half of the discrepancy, and the remainder lacks a known reason. This sample holds 110,000 or so clones; 85% were observed only once. About 3.9% of the sample is held by the ten biggest clonotypes. The sequenced sample was peripheral blood. The receptor set was obtained from a man aged 50 or older with acute or convalescent COVID-19.

This clone was observed a single time. The chain links TRBV11-1 to TRBJ2-7, with 7 bases fitting TRBD2. The germline gives CDR1 SGHAT, CDR2 FQDESV (reference sequence). V shed 1 base, J shed 4 bases, and the junction held 7 bases outside the gene matches. The CDR3 loop spans 15 amino acids. CDR3 sequence (DNA): TGTGCCAGCAGCTTAGGCGGGAGCCGCGGTTACGAGCAGTACTTC. This translates into CASSLGGSRGYEQYF. Drawing the rest from reference TRBV11-1 and TRBJ2-7, the complete variable domain is EAEVAQSPRYKITEKSQAVAFWCDPISGHATLYWYRQILGQGPELLVQFQDESVVDDSQLPKDRFSAERLKGVDSTLKIQPAELGDSAMYLCASSLGGSRGYEQYFGPGTRLTVT.

This clone was recorded once. V usage is TRBV6-5 and J usage is TRBJ1-2, with 10 bases identical to TRBD1. V lost 0 bases to trimming and J lost 3 bases; unmatched junction nucleotides: 4. The CDR3 spans 16 residues. Germline V CDR1 and CDR2: MNHEY, SVGAGI. CDR3 DNA sequence: TGTGCCAGCAGTTACTCGACAGGGGGCAGTTACTATGGCTACACCTTC. This translates into CASSYSTGGSYYGYTF.

This clone was recorded only once. The chain has TRBV28 and TRBJ2-7; 10 positions match TRBD2. This CDR3 region has 15 residues. Trimming took 1 base from V and 3 from J; bases not matched to a gene: 3. The V gene's germline CDR1 is MDHEN and CDR2 SYDVKM. This chain's CDR3 is CASSLSVAGGYEQYF. CDR3 nucleotides: TGTGCCAGCAGTTTATCGGTAGCGGGAGGCTACGAGCAGTACTTC.

This sequence joins TRBV9 and TRBJ2-3; TRBD2 matches 8 bases. Per germline, CDR1 SGDLS and CDR2 YYNGEE. V lost 3 bases, J lost 0 bases, and 6 bases stayed unmatched. The CDR3 covers 16 residues. Written as DNA, the CDR3 is TGTGCCAGCAGCGCCTCTAGCGGGCTTAGCACAGATACGCAGTATTTT. Residues: CASSASSGLSTDTQYF.

The V and J genes are TRBV18 and TRBJ2-7; tentative D call: TRBD1 (5 bases). Per the germline V gene, CDR1 is KGHSH and CDR2 is LQKENI. The V end was cut by 5 bases, the J end by 3 bases, with 8 bases between. CDR3 length equals 12 residues. The CDR3 here is CASSTDSYEQYF. CDR3 nucleotide sequence: TGTGCCAGCTCAACCGACAGCTACGAGCAGTACTTC.